This T cell receptor (beta chain) comes out of a study of T cells in Graves' hyperthyroidism and ophthalmopathy (dated by TCRdb to between 2017 and 2020). About the study as a whole: Peripheral blood was collected at initial diagnosis, before any treatment. To identify distinguishing TCR V-J signatures, a discovery cohort of about 100 patients was used, comprising 40 to 45 with Graves' ophthalmopathy and some 57 with stable Graves' hyperthyroidism. An independent validation cohort of around 19 hyperthyroidism patients and 17 patients who later progressed to ophthalmopathy tested prospective prediction of ophthalmopathy. For training and testing, the 100 or so patients in the discovery cohort were randomly divided in a 7:3 ratio. The study also compared thyroid tissue and blood T-cell repertoires from several Graves' hyperthyroidism patients. After sampling, hyperthyroidism patients received methimazole starting at 30 mg daily, and ophthalmopathy patients received high-dose intravenous methylprednisolone. The paper describes TCR Vbeta CDR3 sequencing of fewer than 150 peripheral blood samples, made up of 43 ophthalmopathy patients, approximately 73 hyperthyroidism patients and 17 progressor patients. What the research found in general, with its limitations: Most expanded thyroid clonotypes (frequency above 0.001) were also detected in blood, suggesting blood repertoires may reflect thyroid immune responses. During validation, the model predicted progression to ophthalmopathy a median of roughly six months ahead of onset, with almost 71% sensitivity and almost 75% specificity. A 13 V-J signature model separated ophthalmopathy from stable hyperthyroidism, with approximately 87% sensitivity and roughly 84% specificity in cross-validation and 80%/75% in testing. Sample size was not statistically predetermined, and investigators were not blinded to group allocation.

This clonotype was counted many times. Its target antigen remains unknown. Germline is not matched at one junction end, which may reflect a read error. Counted from cysteine to phenylalanine, this CDR3 has 14 amino acids. CDR3 DNA only is kept here, 42 bases in frame from base 1. Via the germline V gene (reference sequence), CDR1 is DFQATT and CDR2 SNEGSKA. Ophthalmopathy patients had moderately to severely active disease, Clinical Activity Score of at least 3, NOSPECS grade of at least 4, and duration under 3 months. Patients with uncontrolled infections, other autoimmune diseases, pregnancy or lactation were excluded. Diagnoses were based on clinical symptoms, serum thyroxine and TRAb, thyroid ultrasound and orbital computed tomography. PBMCs were isolated from approximately 10 ml of fresh peripheral blood by Ficoll-Paque density gradient centrifugation. Trizol reagent was used to extract total RNA, and RNA quality was then checked on an Agilent 2100 Bioanalyzer.

TCR beta CDR3 regions were amplified from RNA transcripts. The first round of RT-PCR for the TCR CDR3 was performed with the HTBI primer set and the Qiagen OneStep RT-PCR kit. Libraries were constructed in a second round of multiplex PCR, after which size selection and purification were carried out. Libraries were sequenced paired-end with 100 bp reads on an Illumina HiSeq2000. Per the original workflow: SOAPnuke was used to process the raw data, throwing out any read that contained adapters or uncalled bases, had a mean Phred below 15, or lacked an exact constant-primer or identifier match. COPE v1.2.5 was used to merge high-quality paired reads, and clonotypes were defined as unique nucleotide sequences. MiTCR v1.1 was used to align the clonotypes against IMGT TRBV, TRBD and TRBJ reference segments. The analysis included only V-J combinations with a frequency above 0.0001, which together covered around 99% of the repertoires. A TCS score was defined as the ratio of F50 (clonal expansion) to E x V (chaos), with BLOSUM62-based TCRdist applied between CDR3 peptides within each V-J. Welch's t-statistics and random forest reduced around 550 V-J features to 10 to 15, which were used in a naive Bayes classifier (R e1071). The public sequencing data were trimmed at Q25 with fastp and processed into clonotypes with MiXCR by TCRdb, which kept only in-frame beta chains. All rows with the same CDR3 protein become a single entry with the most common DNA and genes. V and J calls and clone size were set by TCRdb, not the authors. The sample includes 200,000 to 250,000 distinct CDR3 sequences, with about 17% observed a single time. The ten largest clones take up around 28% of the sample.

Rearrangement joined TRBV20-1 to TRBJ1-5, and possibly TRBD1, on 5 matching bases. Sequencing was performed on blood. This clonotype originated in a young woman with Graves' ophthalmopathy. The CDR3 protein is CSDRRREDNQPQHF. The DNA is TGCAGTGATAGACGCAGGGAGGACAATCAGCCCCAGCATTTT.